The 32 T cell receptor beta chains given below trace back to one sample, sequenced in a study of identical twins. One entry per CDR3 protein results from TCRdb running MiXCR on the 5' RACE reads. The top ten clones hold roughly 4% of a sample with fewer than 900,000 distinct CDR3 sequences, less than 25% of them seen once. These same records also appear under a second study, on T cells expressing NK-cell markers.

The sequenced sample consisted of PBMCs. The receptor set was obtained from a woman younger than 30 in good health.

CDR3 DNA sequence: TGTGCCAGCAGTTACTTAGGTCAGGGGGCTTACGAGCAGTACTTC. Its translation: CASSYLGQGAYEQYF. The rearrangement uses TRBV6-5 and TRBJ2-7; 8 bases agree with TRBD1. This CDR3 comprises 15 residues. The V gene end was trimmed by 1 base and the J gene end by 4 bases; junction bases not matched to a gene: 6. CDR1 MNHEY and CDR2 SVGAGI come from the germline V gene.

This clonotype was detected many times. The genes are TRBV7-9 and TRBJ2-7; D unresolved. There are 14 residues in the CDR3. V was cut by 0 bases and J by 5 bases, with 11 bases left in between. Germline CDR1 reads SEHNR; CDR2 reads FQNEAQ (reference sequence). Here the CDR3 reads CASSLAVLADEQYF. As DNA, the CDR3 is TGTGCCAGCAGCTTAGCGGTGCTGGCGGACGAGCAGTACTTC. Filled out from reference TRBV7-9 and TRBJ2-7, the complete variable domain reads DTGVSQNPRHKITKRGQNVTFRCDPISEHNRLYWYRQTLGQGPEFLTYFQNEAQLEKSRLLSDRFSAERPKGSFSTLEIQRTEQGDSAMYLCASSLAVLADEQYFGPGTRLTVT.

This clonotype was counted at least ten times. The chain is built from TRBV3-1 and TRBJ1-2, with D unresolved. The germline V gene has CDR1 LGHDT and CDR2 YNNKEL (reference sequence). Trimming took off 3 bases at V and 4 bases at J, with 9 bases between the two ends. The CDR3 contains 13 residues. CDR3 loop: CASSHLGTYGYTF. As DNA, the CDR3 is TGTGCCAGCAGCCATTTAGGAACCTATGGCTACACCTTC. Based on the CDR3 plus reference TRBV3-1 and TRBJ1-2, the full variable domain is DTAVSQTPKYLVTQMGNDKSIKCEQNLGHDTMYWYKQDSKKFLKIMFSYNNKELIINETVPNRFSPKSPDKAHLNLHINSLELGDSAVYFCASSHLGTYGYTFGSGTRLTVV.

This clonotype was seen repeatedly, ten times or more. The gene calls are TRBV6-5 and TRBJ2-1; 10 bases agree with TRBD2. Unmatched junction bases numbered 1, after V lost 2 bases and J lost 9 bases. Germline V lookup: CDR1 MNHEY, CDR2 SVGAGI. The CDR3 sequence is 13 residues long. CDR3 nucleotide sequence: TGTGCCAGCAGTTACCTAGCGGGAGTTGAGCAGTTCTTC. It yields the protein CASSYLAGVEQFF.

The chain has TRBV7-6 and TRBJ2-1, with 7 bases lining up with TRBD2. Germline V CDR1 and CDR2: SGHVS, FNYEAQ. The CDR3 extends over 16 amino acids. The J segment lost 7 bases and the V segment lost 0 bases, leaving 9 bases of the junction unmatched. The CDR3 loop is CASSLAASGIGNEQFF. DNA of the CDR3: TGTGCCAGCAGCTTAGCTGCAAGCGGGATAGGAAATGAGCAGTTCTTC.

The chain carries TRBV7-2 and TRBJ2-7; maybe TRBD2 (5 bases). In germline, CDR1 is SGHTA, CDR2 FQGNSA. V lost 5 bases and J 4 bases, leaving 12 bases between the germline ends. The CDR3 has 13 residues. As DNA, the CDR3 is TGTGCCAGCAGCCTACGGAGGCAGTACGAGCAGTACTTC. Protein product: CASSLRRQYEQYF. The complete variable domain, with remaining parts taken from reference TRBV7-2 and TRBJ2-7, reads GAGVSQSPSNKVTEKGKDVELRCDPISGHTALYWYRQSLGQGLEFLIYFQGNSAPDKSGLPSDRFSAERTGGSVSTLTIQRTQQEDSAVYLCASSLRRQYEQYFGPGTRLTVT.

This clonotype was seen more than once but under ten times. The chain joins TRBV2 to TRBJ2-3, with TRBD2 identical over 11 bases. J lost 10 bases, V lost 4 bases, and 13 bases had no gene match. Germline V gene sequence: CDR1 SNHLY, CDR2 FYNNEI. The CDR3 totals 16 residues. The CDR3 loop is CASSGLAGPYLVAQYF. The DNA of the CDR3 is TGTGCCAGCAGTGGACTAGCGGGACCATACCTTGTAGCGCAGTATTTT. The full variable domain, in which reference TRBV2 and TRBJ2-3 provide the parts outside the CDR3, is EPEVTQTPSHQVTQMGQEVILRCVPISNHLYFYWYRQILGQKVEFLVSFYNNEISEKSEIFDDQFSVERPDGSNFTLKIRSTKLEDSAMYFCASSGLAGPYLVAQYFGPGTRLTVL.

The J gene is TRBJ2-1, the V gene TRBV15; TRBD1 aligns across 10 bases. The CDR3 has 14 residues. V dropped 3 bases and J dropped 6; count of bases not matched to a gene: 2. Germline lookup yields CDR1 LNHNV and CDR2 YYDKDF (reference sequence). The CDR3 reads CATSRWTGGNEQFF. The CDR3 DNA sequence: TGTGCCACCAGCAGGTGGACAGGGGGCAATGAGCAGTTCTTC.

The chain recombines TRBV20-1 with TRBJ1-1; maybe TRBD1 (6 bases). The V end lost 0 bases, the J end lost 5 bases, and 16 bases lay between the germline ends. The CDR3 length is 15 residues. Germline loops: CDR1 DFQATT, CDR2 SNEGSKA (reference sequence). CDR3 amino acids: CSARDRGRGETEAFF. CDR3 bases: TGCAGTGCTAGAGATCGGGGGCGAGGGGAAACTGAAGCTTTCTTT.

This chain links TRBV18 with TRBJ2-3; no definite D call. V lost 4 bases and J 5 bases, leaving 10 bases between the germline ends. The germline gives CDR1 KGHSH, CDR2 LQKENI. This CDR3 comprises 13 residues. Here the CDR3 DNA reads TGTGCCAGCTCACTCTATACAGAAGATACGCAGTATTTT. Protein sequence: CASSLYTEDTQYF.

This rearrangement joins TRBV21-1 to TRBJ2-1; the tabulated D call, TRBD1, remains unverified against the DNA. TRBV21-1 is shown as a pseudogene. The CDR3 length is 12 residues. In nucleotides, the CDR3 is TGTGCCAGCAGCAAAGCTCGGGACCGGGAGTTCTTC. It yields the protein CASSKARDREFF.

This clonotype was recorded a few times. The genes are TRBV5-6 and TRBJ2-5; D gene unclear. V lost 0 bases, J lost 8 bases, and 5 bases lay in between. Germline V CDR1 and CDR2: SGHDT, YYEEEE. CDR3 length equals 11 residues. This CDR3 is CASSLASTQYF. DNA of the CDR3: TGTGCCAGCAGCTTGGCTAGTACCCAGTACTTC.

The chain couples TRBV20-1 to TRBJ2-5; tentative D call: TRBD2 (6 bases). CDR3 size: 14 residues. The germline V and J ends were trimmed by 3 bases and 2 bases, with 13 bases remaining between them. CDR1 is DFQATT and CDR2 is SNEGSKA in the germline V gene (reference sequence). The CDR3 protein is CSASAGTLQETQYF. In DNA form, the CDR3 reads TGCAGTGCTAGTGCCGGGACTTTACAAGAGACCCAGTACTTC.

This clonotype was picked up a small number of times. The chain combines TRBV3-1 with TRBJ2-3; no definite D call. The germline CDR1 and CDR2 sequences are LGHDT and YNNKEL (reference sequence). This CDR3 has 12 residues. Between the trimmed V and J ends, which lost 4 bases and 5 bases, there was a span of 7 bases. Here the CDR3 reads CASSLNVDTQYF. Here the CDR3 DNA reads TGTGCCAGCAGCCTGAACGTAGATACGCAGTATTTT.

A few counts support this clonotype. The chain links TRBV19 to TRBJ2-5, with unresolved D. Germline V CDR1 and CDR2: LNHDA, SQIVND (reference sequence). This CDR3 is 13 amino acids long. Trimming pared 1 base from V and 3 bases from J, leaving 6 bases between. CDR3 DNA: TGTGCCAGTAGTATAGGGCTAGAAGAGACCCAGTACTTC. Amino acids: CASSIGLEETQYF.

The V call is TRBV27, the J call TRBJ2-2, with D perhaps matching TRBD1 or TRBD2 (5 bases each). The V and J ends lost 10 bases and 3 bases respectively, with 12 bases between them. Germline V gene data show CDR1 as MNHEY and CDR2 as SMNVEV (reference sequence). The CDR3 is made up of 13 amino acids. CDR3 loop: CATGTEYTGELFF. The CDR3 DNA reads TGTGCCACGGGGACGGAATACACCGGGGAGCTGTTTTTT.

The rearrangement joins TRBV4-1 to TRBJ2-5; D is uncertain. V was clipped by 1 base and J by 1 base, with 10 bases between them. The germline V gene encodes CDR1 MGHRA and CDR2 YSYEKL. The CDR3 sequence is 15 residues long. The CDR3 DNA reads as TGCGCCAGCAGCCAAGGGTGGCGGACCCAAGAGACCCAGTACTTC. This translates into CASSQGWRTQETQYF.

V is TRBV24-1 and J is TRBJ2-1; D is unresolved. Trimming shortened V by 7 bases and J by 6 bases, and 15 bases separated the two germline ends. This CDR3 region has 14 residues. CDR1 and CDR2 (germline): KGHDR, SFDVKD. CDR3 sequence: CATSAVGSRNEQFF. The CDR3 DNA reads as TGTGCCACCAGCGCGGTCGGATCTCGCAATGAGCAGTTCTTC.

This clonotype was seen only a few times. The V call is TRBV6-2 or TRBV6-3, the J call TRBJ2-2; 10 bases map to TRBD1. V lost 4 bases to trimming and J lost 3 bases; unmatched junction nucleotides: 5. CDR3 length: 16 residues. Germline lookup yields CDR1 MNHEY and CDR2 SVGEGT. The CDR3 loop is CASSFGTGAYTGELFF. The CDR3 bases are TGTGCCAGCAGTTTTGGGACAGGGGCCTACACCGGGGAGCTGTTTTTT.

The sample holds many counts of this clonotype. V and J are TRBV20-1 and TRBJ2-7; 9 bases are shared with TRBD1. Germline CDR1 and CDR2: DFQATT and SNEGSKA (reference sequence). The length of the CDR3 is 13 residues. V was clipped by 3 bases and J by 5 bases; unmatched bases: 5. The CDR3 bases are TGCAGTGCTAGCCGGGACAGGGTCGACGAGCAGTACTTC. It is translated as CSASRDRVDEQYF.

This clonotype was picked up a small number of times. The CDR3, as DNA: TGTGCCAGCGCTAGGGGTTCCTACAATGAGCAGTTCTTC. It yields the protein CASARGSYNEQFF. The chain combines TRBV12-3 or TRBV12-4 with TRBJ2-1, with D possibly TRBD1 on 5 matching bases. The CDR3 is 13 residues long. V was trimmed by 8 bases and J by 1 base, leaving 9 bases between them.

The rearrangement uses TRBV7-2 and TRBJ2-1; D may be TRBD2 (6 bases). The CDR3 loop spans 15 amino acids. The germline gives CDR1 SGHTA, CDR2 FQGNSA. V was clipped by 7 bases and J by 3 bases, with 16 bases between them. CDR3 in DNA: TGTGCCAGCACCCTGACTAGTCTGAACTACAATGAGCAGTTCTTC. Translating gives CASTLTSLNYNEQFF.

This clonotype has a count of ten or more. This chain connects TRBV4-3 to TRBJ1-5; no reliable D call. Germline V gives CDR1 LGHNA, CDR2 YSLEER. This CDR3 spans 13 amino acids. V was trimmed by 0 bases and J by 6 bases, leaving 6 bases between them. This chain's CDR3 is CASSQDPGQPQHF. The DNA for the CDR3 is TGCGCCAGCAGCCAAGATCCCGGTCAGCCCCAGCATTTT.

This clonotype occurred a few times. This chain uses TRBV9 with TRBJ1-5, with D possibly being TRBD1 (5 bases). V shed 0 bases and J shed 6 bases, with 10 bases lying between them. CDR3 length: 14 amino acids. The germline gives CDR1 SGDLS, CDR2 YYNGEE. This chain's CDR3 is CASSVGGDGQPQHF. CDR3 DNA sequence: TGTGCCAGCAGCGTAGGAGGGGACGGTCAGCCCCAGCATTTT.

The sample holds a few counts of this clonotype. The chain links TRBV5-1 to TRBJ2-3; TRBD1 matches at 9 bases. CDR1 and CDR2 (germline): SGHRS, YFSETQ. The CDR3 is 14 residues long. The V gene end was trimmed by 2 bases and the J gene end by 4 bases; junction bases not matched to a gene: 2. The CDR3 sequence: CASSFRQGADTQYF. As DNA, the CDR3 is TGCGCCAGCAGCTTCCGACAGGGGGCAGATACGCAGTATTTT.

The V and J genes are TRBV7-3 and TRBJ1-2, with D unclear. V gave up 11 bases and J gave up 6 bases, with 16 bases separating them. CDR3 length equals 12 residues. Looked up from germline, CDR1 is SGHTA and CDR2 is FQGTGA. The CDR3 region has the DNA TGTGCCTCATCGGATATTCTACATGGCTACACCTTC. Protein: CASSDILHGYTF.

This clonotype occurred a few times. For the CDR3, the DNA is TGCAGCGTTTGTAACGGAGCCTACGAGCAGTACTTC. Its protein is CSVCNGAYEQYF. J is TRBJ2-7 and V is TRBV29-1; D is unresolved. This CDR3 comprises 12 residues. V lost 5 bases and J lost 2, with 10 bases in between. Germline-derived CDR1 and CDR2 are SQVTM and ANQGSEA.

This chain joins TRBV7-9 and TRBJ2-2, with a possible D match to TRBD1 (6 bases). The germline V gene has CDR1 SEHNR and CDR2 FQNEAQ (reference sequence). The CDR3 extends over 15 amino acids. The V end was cut by 5 bases, the J end by 4 bases, with 14 bases between. The chain's CDR3 is CASSLVDRATGELFF. As DNA, the CDR3 is TGTGCCAGCAGCCTCGTGGACAGAGCCACCGGGGAGCTGTTTTTT.

The table lists this clonotype with many counts. V and J are TRBV29-1 and TRBJ1-2; D uncertain. The CDR3 runs to 11 residues. Trimming left V 6 bases short and J 13 bases short, with 18 bases between. CDR1 and CDR2 from the germline V gene are SQVTM and ANQGSEA. As DNA, the CDR3 is TGCAGCGTCGAGACGGATTTAGTTGCCACCTTC. Protein product: CSVETDLVATF.

CDR3 in amino acids: CASGRQGTGYEQYF. CDR3 sequence (DNA): TGCGCCAGCGGACGACAGGGGACTGGGTACGAGCAGTACTTC. The rearrangement links TRBV5-1 to TRBJ2-7, with 8 bases fitting TRBD1. The CDR3 consists of 14 residues. CDR1 is SGHRS and CDR2 is YFSETQ in the germline V gene. V lost 7 bases, J lost 4 bases, and 10 bases stayed unmatched.

CDR3 nucleotide sequence: TGCAGTGCTAGAGATCTGGGTGCCGGGCCGTACTTC. This encodes CSARDLGAGPYF. The rearrangement uses TRBV20-1 and TRBJ2-7; D ambiguous. V lost 0 bases to trimming and J lost 12 bases, with 15 bases between them. The CDR3 extends over 12 amino acids. Germline V gene lookup returns CDR1 DFQATT and CDR2 SNEGSKA (reference sequence).

The rearrangement joins TRBV3-1 to TRBJ1-4, with D unresolved. V dropped 2 bases and J dropped 14 bases, with 12 bases sitting between them. The CDR3 runs 12 residues. Germline values: CDR1 LGHDT, CDR2 YNNKEL (reference sequence). The CDR3 loop is CASSQSGKRLFF. The CDR3 coding sequence is TGTGCCAGCAGCCAATCGGGGAAGAGGCTGTTTTTT.